This T cell receptor (beta chain) was profiled in a study of brain T cells in children with intractable seizures. Study findings and constraints: Absence of clones before surgery may stem from lower sequencing depth. Viral specificity was inferred only from CDR3 similarity; HCMV serostatus was unknown.

The J segment lost 1 base and the V segment lost 4 bases, leaving 8 bases of the junction unmatched. CDR1 is SGDLS, CDR2 YYNGEE, per germline. This CDR3 is built from 16 residues. Some clones are missing from TCRdb's copy, which holds only in-frame ones; the method was immunoSEQ multiplex PCR. This table has approximately 330,000 clones, roughly 92% appearing once. Time point described: blood from clinic visit 5 months post-surgery; TSC patient then seizure free. Only cases whose brain tissue showed the highest T cell transcript signatures were sequenced. Pre-surgery treatment included at least one anti-epileptic drug. In regard to this clone: What it recognizes is unknown.

Sequenced material: peripheral blood, taken 4 to 5 months after surgery. The chain couples TRBV9 to TRBJ2-3, with 8 bases lining up with TRBD2. The clonotype comes from a boy under two years old with tuberous sclerosis and intractable seizures. CDR3 nucleotides: TGTGCCAGCAGCCCAAGGGAGCGGGAGCGCACAGATACGCAGTATTTT. Its translation: CASSPRERERTDTQYF.